Below, 24 T cell receptor beta chains from the same sample are listed, as sequenced in a study of blood T cell repertoires in COVID-19. Only in-frame clones appear in the TCRdb table, and some are missing; sequencing was by immunoSEQ multiplex PCR. The table has some 150,000 clones, 81% seen once; the top ten hold about 8.4%. The sample taken for sequencing was peripheral blood. Every receptor here comes from a woman in her sixties with active or convalescent COVID-19.

The CDR3 spells CASSTGWGTEAFF. In DNA, the CDR3 is TGTGCCAGTTCGACAGGGTGGGGAACTGAAGCTTTCTTT. The chain recombines TRBV19 with TRBJ1-1, with TRBD1 matching over 7 bases. Germline CDR1 reads LNHDA; CDR2 reads SQIVND (reference sequence). V gave up 8 bases and J gave up 5 bases; unmatched junction bases: 8. This CDR3 is built from 13 residues.

This sequence joins TRBV28 and TRBJ1-2; maybe TRBD1 (5 bases). Germline V CDR1 and CDR2: MDHEN, SYDVKM. The V end lost 7 bases, the J end lost 2 bases, and 5 bases lay between the germline ends. The CDR3 consists of 11 residues. CDR3 loop: CASTGNYGYTF. The CDR3 DNA reads TGTGCCAGCACAGGGAACTATGGCTACACCTTC.

There are a few counts of this clone. The V call is TRBV7-9, the J call TRBJ2-1; 7 positions match TRBD2. Germline assignment: CDR1 SEHNR and CDR2 FQNEAQ (reference sequence). The V segment lost 5 bases and the J segment 15 bases; nucleotides outside the gene matches: 10. The CDR3 is made up of 12 amino acids. CDR3 amino acids: CASSATSVRPFF. Here the CDR3 DNA reads TGTGCCAGCAGCGCCACTAGCGTTCGACCGTTCTTC.

The chain is built from TRBV30 and TRBJ1-1, with D unresolved. Germline CDR1 GTSNPN, CDR2 SVGIG (reference sequence). The CDR3 is 13 amino acids. Trimming took 0 bases from V and 2 from J, leaving 7 bases between them. This CDR3 reads CAWSVSVNTEAFF. The CDR3 region has the DNA TGTGCCTGGAGTGTATCGGTTAACACTGAAGCTTTCTTT.

The genes are TRBV11-1 and TRBJ1-1, with D possibly being TRBD1 (6 bases). Trimming pared 4 bases from V and 4 bases from J, leaving 13 bases between. The CDR3 consists of 14 residues. The germline CDR1 and CDR2 sequences are SGHAT and FQDESV (reference sequence). CDR3 loop: CASSYTQGITEAFF. The CDR3 bases are TGTGCCAGCAGCTATACACAGGGAATCACTGAAGCTTTCTTT.

The rearrangement joins TRBV7-2 to TRBJ2-5; D might be TRBD2 (6 bases). The ends were cut back, 1 base at V and 4 bases at J, with 7 bases in the middle. In germline, CDR1 is SGHTA, CDR2 FQGNSA. The CDR3 extends over 13 amino acids. The CDR3 DNA reads TGTGCCAGCAGCTTAGATAGCGGAGAGACCCAGTACTTC. Protein product: CASSLDSGETQYF.

This clone was recorded a few times. V usage is TRBV4-3 and J usage is TRBJ2-1, with D possibly matching TRBD2 (5 bases). Germline-derived CDR1 and CDR2 are LGHNA and YSLEER. V shed 0 bases and J shed 2 bases, with 11 bases lying between them. The length of the CDR3 is 16 residues. CDR3 bases: TGCGCCAGCAGCCAAGATGAGGGAACTCCCTACAATGAGCAGTTCTTC. This encodes CASSQDEGTPYNEQFF.

This clone was seen a handful of times. V gene TRBV2 combines with J gene TRBJ1-5; TRBD1 matches at 8 bases. The CDR3 runs 15 residues. The trim removed 1 base at V and 4 bases at J, leaving 3 bases unmatched. Germline CDR1 SNHLY, CDR2 FYNNEI. The DNA for the CDR3 is TGTGCCAGCAGTGAAGGGACAGGGAGTAATCAGCCCCAGCATTTT. Amino acid sequence: CASSEGTGSNQPQHF.

This chain uses TRBV20-1 with TRBJ1-4; D uncertain. Germline-derived CDR1 and CDR2 are DFQATT and SNEGSKA (reference sequence). CDR3 length: 11 residues. V gave up 3 bases and J gave up 8 bases, with 7 bases separating them. The CDR3 DNA sequence: TGCAGTGCTAGGGTCCTAGAAAAACTGTTTTTT. Its translation is CSARVLEKLFF.

The chain is built from TRBV6-1 and TRBJ2-5; 7 nucleotides match TRBD1. In germline, CDR1 is MNHNS, CDR2 SASEGT. The J segment lost 5 bases and the V segment lost 2 bases, leaving 11 bases of the junction unmatched. The CDR3 runs 16 residues. This chain's CDR3 is CASSERERGQMETQYF. The DNA of the CDR3 is TGTGCCAGCAGTGAAAGGGAGAGGGGGCAAATGGAGACCCAGTACTTC.

This clone appeared a few times. The chain carries TRBV5-1 and TRBJ2-1; 11 bases fit TRBD2. V shed 7 bases, J shed 0 bases, and the junction held 3 bases outside the gene matches. CDR3 length equals 15 residues. Germline CDR1 SGHRS, CDR2 YFSETQ. The CDR3 DNA follows: TGCGCCAGCCTAGCGGGGGGATCCTCCTACAATGAGCAGTTCTTC. This sequence encodes CASLAGGSSYNEQFF.

The V call is TRBV29-1, the J call TRBJ2-7; 14 bases align to TRBD2. CDR1 and CDR2 from the germline V gene are SQVTM and ANQGSEA. This CDR3 has 15 residues. V was pared by 6 bases and J by 5 bases, with 9 bases of the junction left unmatched. The CDR3 loop is CSVAFRTSGRNEQYF. In DNA form, the CDR3 reads TGCAGCGTAGCCTTCCGGACTAGCGGGAGGAACGAGCAGTACTTC.

CDR3 DNA sequence: TGTGCCAGCAGCTTGTCACAGGGGGCCGGCTATGGCTACACCTTC. Its translation is CASSLSQGAGYGYTF. The chain employs TRBV7-9 and TRBJ1-2; 9 nucleotides match TRBD1. This CDR3 is built from 15 residues. Germline CDR1 and CDR2: SEHNR and FQNEAQ (reference sequence). Unmatched junction bases numbered 6, after V lost 3 bases and J lost 4 bases.

The rearrangement joins TRBV5-5 to TRBJ1-1; no clear D. Germline CDR1 is SGHKS and CDR2 is YYEKEE (reference sequence). The CDR3 has 12 amino acids. V shed 2 bases and J shed 5 bases, with 7 bases lying between them. The CDR3 DNA sequence: TGTGCCAGCAGCTTTCGGGTGACTGAAGCTTTCTTT. Translating gives CASSFRVTEAFF.

This rearrangement joins TRBV10-2 to TRBJ2-1; 11 bases align to TRBD2. J was trimmed by 4 bases and V by 5 bases; bases with no gene match: 7. CDR3 length: 16 residues. CDR1 and CDR2 (germline): WSHSY, SAAADI. The CDR3 DNA sequence: TGCGCCAGCAGTCAAGCCGGGACTAGCGGATACAATGAGCAGTTCTTC. Its protein is CASSQAGTSGYNEQFF.

The chain couples TRBV18 to TRBJ1-2; D gene ambiguous. V lost 4 bases to trimming and J lost 2 bases, with 11 bases between them. The CDR3 covers 14 residues. Germline V gene sequence: CDR1 KGHSH, CDR2 LQKENI. CDR3 sequence reads: CASSLIQENYGYTF. CDR3 DNA: TGTGCCAGCTCACTCATCCAGGAAAACTATGGCTACACCTTC.

The rearrangement links TRBV5-1 to TRBJ1-1, with TRBD1 matching 8 bases. CDR1 and CDR2 from the germline V gene are SGHRS and YFSETQ. V gave up 5 bases and J gave up 3 bases; unmatched junction bases: 3. The CDR3 length is 13 residues. The CDR3 sequence is CASRDRVDTEAFF. CDR3 nucleotides: TGCGCCAGCAGGGACAGGGTGGACACTGAAGCTTTCTTT.

As regards this clone: Its ends do not fully match the called genes, so a read error is possible. V usage is TRBV2 and J usage is TRBJ2-7; D might be TRBD1 (6 bases). CDR1 and CDR2 (germline): SNHLY, FYNNEI. This CDR3 has 12 residues. CDR3 sequence (DNA): TGTGCCAGCAGTGACAGGGGCTGGGAGCCGTACTTC. Translating gives CASSDRGWEPYF.

V and J are TRBV18 and TRBJ2-7; 9 bases match TRBD2. CDR1 KGHSH and CDR2 LQKENI come from the germline V gene. Trimming took 3 bases from V and 10 from J; bases not matched to a gene: 10. The CDR3 is 14 amino acids. CDR3 sequence: CASSPSTAGGSQYV. The CDR3 DNA reads as TGTGCCAGCTCACCTTCCACAGCGGGGGGCAGTCAGTACGTC.

This chain links TRBV9 with TRBJ2-1, with D possibly being TRBD1 (6 bases). Germline V gene sequence: CDR1 SGDLS, CDR2 YYNGEE. The V gene lost 3 bases and the J gene lost 0 bases, with 10 bases spanning the gap. The CDR3 has 15 amino acids. Here the CDR3 DNA reads TGTGCCAGCAGCGCACAGGGCCTCTCCTACAATGAGCAGTTCTTC. It codes for CASSAQGLSYNEQFF.

The V and J genes are TRBV5-1 and TRBJ2-1, with a possible D match to TRBD1 (6 bases). CDR1 is SGHRS, CDR2 YFSETQ, per germline. V lost 4 bases and J 3 bases, leaving 11 bases between the germline ends. There are 14 residues in the CDR3. In DNA, the CDR3 is TGCGCCAGCAGCATACGGACAGACTACAATGAGCAGTTCTTC. It is translated as CASSIRTDYNEQFF.

The chain combines TRBV11-3 with TRBJ1-1; weak D call: TRBD1 (5 bases). CDR1 is SGHNT, CDR2 YENEEA, per germline. The CDR3 is 13 amino acids. Trimming cost V 6 bases and J 1 base, with 9 bases left between them. The CDR3 DNA sequence: TGTGCCAGCAGTCTACAGGAGAACACTGAAGCTTTCTTT. Amino acids: CASSLQENTEAFF.

The chain recombines TRBV29-1 with TRBJ1-5; D is uncertain. V gave up 4 bases and J gave up 1 base, with 11 bases separating them. Germline loops: CDR1 SQVTM, CDR2 ANQGSEA. The CDR3 has 14 amino acids. In DNA, the CDR3 is TGCAGCGTTGCCTCCTTTGGCAGCAATCAGCCCCAGCATTTT. This sequence encodes CSVASFGSNQPQHF.

V and J are TRBV30 and TRBJ2-7; tentative D call: TRBD2 (6 bases). Trimming left V 3 bases short and J 3 bases short, with 12 bases between. The CDR3 spans 13 residues. Germline V gene lookup returns CDR1 GTSNPN and CDR2 SVGIG (reference sequence). CDR3 nucleotide sequence: TGTGCCTGGAGACGGGACTTTCACTACGAGCAGTACTTC. The encoded protein is CAWRRDFHYEQYF. Using reference TRBV30 and TRBJ2-7 for the parts outside the CDR3, the full variable domain is SQTIHQWPATLVQPVGSPLSLECTVEGTSNPNLYWYRQAAGRGLQLLFYSVGIGQISSEVPQNLSASRPQDRQFILSSKKLLLSDSGFYLCAWRRDFHYEQYFGPGTRLTVT.